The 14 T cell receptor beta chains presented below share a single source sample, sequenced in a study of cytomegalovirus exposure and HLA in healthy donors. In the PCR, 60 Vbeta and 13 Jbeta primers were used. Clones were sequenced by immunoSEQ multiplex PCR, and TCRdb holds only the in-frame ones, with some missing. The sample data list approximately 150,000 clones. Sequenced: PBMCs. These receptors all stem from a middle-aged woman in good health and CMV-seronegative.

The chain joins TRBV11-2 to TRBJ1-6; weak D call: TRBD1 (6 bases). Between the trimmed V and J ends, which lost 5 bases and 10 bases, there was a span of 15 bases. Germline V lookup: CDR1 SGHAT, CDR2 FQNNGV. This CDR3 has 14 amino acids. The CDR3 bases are TGTGCCAGCAGCCCCATGGGGGCTGGCTCACCCCTCCACTTT. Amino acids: CASSPMGAGSPLHF.

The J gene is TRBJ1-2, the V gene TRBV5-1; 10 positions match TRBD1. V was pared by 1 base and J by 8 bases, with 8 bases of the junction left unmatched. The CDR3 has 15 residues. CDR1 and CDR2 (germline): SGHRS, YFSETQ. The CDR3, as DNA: TGCGCCAGCAGCTTGAACGACAGGGGGCTGGTAGGCTACACCTTC. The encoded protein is CASSLNDRGLVGYTF.

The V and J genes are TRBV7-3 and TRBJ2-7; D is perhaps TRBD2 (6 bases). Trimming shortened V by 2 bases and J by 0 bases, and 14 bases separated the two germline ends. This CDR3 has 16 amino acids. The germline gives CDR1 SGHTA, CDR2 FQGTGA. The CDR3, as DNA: TGTGCCAGCAGCTTATTCGGCGGGGCCTACTCCTACGAGCAGTACTTC. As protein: CASSLFGGAYSYEQYF.

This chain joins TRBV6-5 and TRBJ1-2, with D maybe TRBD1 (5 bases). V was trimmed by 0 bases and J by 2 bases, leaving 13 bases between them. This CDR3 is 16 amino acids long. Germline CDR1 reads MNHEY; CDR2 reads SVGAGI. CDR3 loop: CASSYSLGGSNYGYTF. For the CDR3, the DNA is TGTGCCAGCAGTTACTCCCTCGGGGGGAGCAACTATGGCTACACCTTC.

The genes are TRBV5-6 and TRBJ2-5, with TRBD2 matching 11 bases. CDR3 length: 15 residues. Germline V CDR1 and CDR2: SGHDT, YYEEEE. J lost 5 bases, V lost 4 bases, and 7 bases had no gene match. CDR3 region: CASSAPGTSGETQYF. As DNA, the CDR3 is TGTGCCAGCAGCGCACCCGGGACTAGCGGCGAGACCCAGTACTTC.

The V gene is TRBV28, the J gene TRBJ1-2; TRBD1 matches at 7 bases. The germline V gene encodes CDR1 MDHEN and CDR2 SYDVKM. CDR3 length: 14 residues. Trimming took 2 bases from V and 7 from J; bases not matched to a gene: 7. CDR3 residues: CASSLNPGQIGYTF. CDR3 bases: TGTGCCAGCAGTTTAAACCCGGGACAGATTGGCTACACCTTC.

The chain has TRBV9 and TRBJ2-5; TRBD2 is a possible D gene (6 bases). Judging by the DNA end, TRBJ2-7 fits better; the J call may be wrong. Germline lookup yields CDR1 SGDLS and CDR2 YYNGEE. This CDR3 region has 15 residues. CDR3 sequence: CASSVSTGVLYEQYF. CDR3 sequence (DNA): TGTGCCAGCAGCGTATCGACGGGGGTCTTGTACGAGCAGTACTTC.

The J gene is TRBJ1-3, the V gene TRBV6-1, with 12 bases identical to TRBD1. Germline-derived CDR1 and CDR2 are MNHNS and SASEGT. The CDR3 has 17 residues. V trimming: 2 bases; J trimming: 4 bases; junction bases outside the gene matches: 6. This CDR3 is CASSEPGTGGSGNTIYF. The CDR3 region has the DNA TGTGCCAGCAGTGAACCCGGGACAGGGGGCTCAGGAAACACCATATATTTT.

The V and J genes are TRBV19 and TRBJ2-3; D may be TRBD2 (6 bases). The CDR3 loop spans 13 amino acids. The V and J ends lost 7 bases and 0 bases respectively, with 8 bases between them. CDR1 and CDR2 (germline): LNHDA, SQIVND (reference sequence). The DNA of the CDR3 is TGTGCCAGTATGGGGACTAGCACAGATACGCAGTATTTT. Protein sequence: CASMGTSTDTQYF.

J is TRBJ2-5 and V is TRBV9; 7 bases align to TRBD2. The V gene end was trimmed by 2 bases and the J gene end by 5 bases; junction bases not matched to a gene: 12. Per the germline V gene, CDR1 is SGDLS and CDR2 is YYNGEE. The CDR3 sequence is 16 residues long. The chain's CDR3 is CASSVSGSGLGETQYF. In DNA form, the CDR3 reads TGTGCCAGCAGCGTCAGTGGTAGCGGGTTGGGCGAGACCCAGTACTTC.

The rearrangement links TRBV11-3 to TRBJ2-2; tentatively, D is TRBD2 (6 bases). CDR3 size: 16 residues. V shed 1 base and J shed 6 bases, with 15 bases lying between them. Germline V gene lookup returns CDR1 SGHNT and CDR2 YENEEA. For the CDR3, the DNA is TGTGCCAGCAGCTTAGGACACGGGACTCGACCCGGGGAGCTGTTTTTT. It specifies CASSLGHGTRPGELFF.

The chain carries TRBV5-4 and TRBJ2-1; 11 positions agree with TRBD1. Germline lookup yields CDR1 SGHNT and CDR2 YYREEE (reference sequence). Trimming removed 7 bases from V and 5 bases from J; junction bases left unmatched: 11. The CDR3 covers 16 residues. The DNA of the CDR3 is TGTGCCAGCCTCACTGGGGGACAGGGGGTGCACAATGAGCAGTTCTTC. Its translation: CASLTGGQGVHNEQFF. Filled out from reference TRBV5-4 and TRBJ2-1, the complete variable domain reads ETGVTQSPTHLIKTRGQQVTLRCSSQSGHNTVSWYQQALGQGPQFIFQYYREEENGRGNFPPRFSGLQFPNYSSELNVNALELDDSALYLCASLTGGQGVHNEQFFGPGTRLTVL.

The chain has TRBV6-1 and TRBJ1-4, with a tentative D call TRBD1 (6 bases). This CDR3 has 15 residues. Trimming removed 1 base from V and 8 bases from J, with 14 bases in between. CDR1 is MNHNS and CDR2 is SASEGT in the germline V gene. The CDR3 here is CASSEGVGAGEKLFF. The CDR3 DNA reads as TGTGCCAGCAGTGAAGGGGTGGGGGCAGGAGAAAAACTGTTTTTT.

CDR3 DNA sequence: TGTGCCAGCAAACTGGACAGAGGGAACACTGAAGCTTTCTTT. Its translation: CASKLDRGNTEAFF. The rearrangement uses TRBV6-5 and TRBJ1-1; D may be TRBD1 (6 bases). This CDR3 is built from 14 residues. V was cut by 7 bases and J by 1 base, with 13 bases left in between. In germline, CDR1 is MNHEY, CDR2 SVGAGI.